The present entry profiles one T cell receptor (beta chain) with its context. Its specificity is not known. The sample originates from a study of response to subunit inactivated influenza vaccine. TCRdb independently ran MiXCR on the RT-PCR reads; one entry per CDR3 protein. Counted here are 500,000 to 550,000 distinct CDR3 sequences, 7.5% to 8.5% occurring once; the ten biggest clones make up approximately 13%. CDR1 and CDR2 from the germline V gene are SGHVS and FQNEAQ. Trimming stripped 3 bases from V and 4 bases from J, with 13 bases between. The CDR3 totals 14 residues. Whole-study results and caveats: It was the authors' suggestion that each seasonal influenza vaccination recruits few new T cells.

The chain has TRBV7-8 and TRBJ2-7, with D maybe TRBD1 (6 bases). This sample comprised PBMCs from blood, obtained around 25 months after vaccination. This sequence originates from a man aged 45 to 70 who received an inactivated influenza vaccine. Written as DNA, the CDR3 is TGTGCCAGCAGCTTCGAGTACAGGGCGTACGAGCAGTACTTC. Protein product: CASSFEYRAYEQYF. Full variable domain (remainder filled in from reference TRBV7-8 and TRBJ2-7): GAGVSQSPRYKVAKRGQDVALRCDPISGHVSLFWYQQALGQGPEFLTYFQNEAQLDKSGLPSDRFFAERPEGSVSTLKIQRTQQEDSAVYLCASSFEYRAYEQYFGPGTRLTVT.